A single sample gave rise to the 8 T cell receptor beta chains below, sequenced in a study of CD8+CD57+ T cells in acquired aplastic anemia. TCR beta VDJ combinations and CDR3 sequences were profiled from genomic DNA. TCRdb redid the calling of the reads with MiXCR, one entry per CDR3 protein. Altogether 100,000 to 150,000 distinct CDR3 sequences are present, about 48% being singletons, with the ten largest covering 2.5% to 3%. The sequencing input was sorted CD4+, CD8+, or CD8+CD57+ T cells (not recorded which) from PBMCs. These receptors originate from a human donor in good health, serving as a control.

This rearrangement joins TRBV2 to TRBJ1-2; maybe TRBD1 (5 bases). The CDR3 covers 12 residues. The V and J ends lost 5 bases and 2 bases respectively, with 6 bases between them. Germline CDR1 is SNHLY and CDR2 is FYNNEI. In DNA, the CDR3 is TGTGCCAGCAGTCGACAGAACTATGGCTACACCTTC. It encodes CASSRQNYGYTF. Full variable domain (outside the CDR3, taken from reference TRBV2 and TRBJ1-2): EPEVTQTPSHQVTQMGQEVILRCVPISNHLYFYWYRQILGQKVEFLVSFYNNEISEKSEIFDDQFSVERPDGSNFTLKIRSTKLEDSAMYFCASSRQNYGYTFGSGTRLTVV.

V usage is TRBV29-1 and J usage is TRBJ2-3, with D possibly being TRBD1 (5 bases). V lost 6 bases to trimming and J lost 6 bases, with 19 bases between them. Germline CDR1 is SQVTM and CDR2 is ANQGSEA. The CDR3 is 14 residues long. CDR3 sequence: CSVDRPQGTDTQYF. As DNA, the CDR3 is TGCAGCGTGGACCGACCCCAGGGAACGGATACGCAGTATTTT.

For the CDR3, the DNA is TGTGCCAGCAGCTTAGGGCAGGGGGTAAAGACCCAGTACTTC. It specifies CASSLGQGVKTQYF. The rearrangement uses TRBV7-2 and TRBJ2-5, with 7 bases lining up with TRBD1. J gave up 6 bases and V 1 base, and 5 bases lay outside the gene matches. This CDR3 contains 14 residues. Germline V gene sequence: CDR1 SGHTA, CDR2 FQGNSA.

The chain combines TRBV10-3 with TRBJ1-5; 10 bases align to TRBD1. Germline V gene sequence: CDR1 ENHRY, CDR2 SYGVKD. The J segment lost 5 bases and the V segment lost 2 bases, leaving 6 bases of the junction unmatched. The CDR3 has 16 amino acids. CDR3 bases: TGTGCCATCAGTGAGACGGACAGGGGGACCTATCAGCCCCAGCATTTT. Protein product: CAISETDRGTYQPQHF.

This clonotype was counted between two and nine times. The rearrangement uses TRBV15 and TRBJ2-2; no reliable D call. This CDR3 has 12 residues. Trimming left V 3 bases short and J 5 bases short, with 4 bases between. Germline V gene data show CDR1 as LNHNV and CDR2 as YYDKDF (reference sequence). The CDR3 sequence is CATSSGTGELFF. The CDR3, as DNA: TGTGCCACCAGCAGCGGGACCGGGGAGCTGTTTTTT.

The chain's CDR3 is CASSEAQGAGETQYF. The CDR3 DNA follows: TGTGCCAGCAGTGAGGCCCAGGGGGCGGGAGAGACCCAGTACTTC. The chain recombines TRBV2 with TRBJ2-5; 8 bases match TRBD1. CDR3 size: 15 residues. V gave up 3 bases and J gave up 4 bases; unmatched junction bases: 7. CDR1 is SNHLY and CDR2 is FYNNEI in the germline V gene.

This chain connects TRBV20-1 to TRBJ2-7; TRBD1 aligns across 11 bases. This CDR3 spans 13 amino acids. From germline, CDR1 is DFQATT and CDR2 SNEGSKA (reference sequence). Trimming at V came to 6 bases and at J to 3 bases, leaving 4 bases not matched to a gene. The CDR3 sequence: CSAWDRGDYEQYF. The DNA of the CDR3 is TGCAGTGCCTGGGACAGGGGGGACTACGAGCAGTACTTC.

This clonotype appeared a single time. This chain uses TRBV7-3 with TRBJ2-3, with 10 bases aligning to TRBD2. The CDR3 runs 17 residues. Germline values: CDR1 SGHTA, CDR2 FQGTGA. V lost 5 bases to trimming and J lost 1 base; unmatched junction nucleotides: 9. The CDR3: CASSTRRGTSGTDTQYF. CDR3 sequence (DNA): TGTGCCAGCAGCACCCGACGCGGGACTAGCGGCACAGATACGCAGTATTTT.